The clone carrying this T cell receptor (beta chain) was found many times. Its cognate antigen is unknown. These data originate in a study of T cells in Graves' hyperthyroidism and ophthalmopathy. Notes on the study in general: Prediction of ophthalmopathy progression came a median around 7.1 months pre-onset.

TCR beta CDR3 sequences were amplified from RNA transcripts. First-round RT-PCR with HTBI primers amplified the TCR CDR3 region. TCRdb reanalysed the multiplex PCR reads using MiXCR and keeps one entry per CDR3 protein. Seen here are under 400,000 distinct CDR3 sequences, roughly 15% observed once, and the top ten hold around a third. The CDR3 is 15 amino acids. V dropped 3 bases and J dropped 7 bases, with 21 bases sitting between them. CDR1 SQVTM and CDR2 ANQGSEA come from the germline V gene. The TCR originated in a man aged 25 to 40 with Graves' hyperthyroidism. The sample comprised blood. V usage is TRBV29-1 and J usage is TRBJ1-2; no firm D call. The CDR3 coding sequence is TGCAGCGTTGAGACCTCTGTGGGGAGGGTTTTTGGCTACACCTTC. This gives the protein CSVETSVGRVFGYTF.